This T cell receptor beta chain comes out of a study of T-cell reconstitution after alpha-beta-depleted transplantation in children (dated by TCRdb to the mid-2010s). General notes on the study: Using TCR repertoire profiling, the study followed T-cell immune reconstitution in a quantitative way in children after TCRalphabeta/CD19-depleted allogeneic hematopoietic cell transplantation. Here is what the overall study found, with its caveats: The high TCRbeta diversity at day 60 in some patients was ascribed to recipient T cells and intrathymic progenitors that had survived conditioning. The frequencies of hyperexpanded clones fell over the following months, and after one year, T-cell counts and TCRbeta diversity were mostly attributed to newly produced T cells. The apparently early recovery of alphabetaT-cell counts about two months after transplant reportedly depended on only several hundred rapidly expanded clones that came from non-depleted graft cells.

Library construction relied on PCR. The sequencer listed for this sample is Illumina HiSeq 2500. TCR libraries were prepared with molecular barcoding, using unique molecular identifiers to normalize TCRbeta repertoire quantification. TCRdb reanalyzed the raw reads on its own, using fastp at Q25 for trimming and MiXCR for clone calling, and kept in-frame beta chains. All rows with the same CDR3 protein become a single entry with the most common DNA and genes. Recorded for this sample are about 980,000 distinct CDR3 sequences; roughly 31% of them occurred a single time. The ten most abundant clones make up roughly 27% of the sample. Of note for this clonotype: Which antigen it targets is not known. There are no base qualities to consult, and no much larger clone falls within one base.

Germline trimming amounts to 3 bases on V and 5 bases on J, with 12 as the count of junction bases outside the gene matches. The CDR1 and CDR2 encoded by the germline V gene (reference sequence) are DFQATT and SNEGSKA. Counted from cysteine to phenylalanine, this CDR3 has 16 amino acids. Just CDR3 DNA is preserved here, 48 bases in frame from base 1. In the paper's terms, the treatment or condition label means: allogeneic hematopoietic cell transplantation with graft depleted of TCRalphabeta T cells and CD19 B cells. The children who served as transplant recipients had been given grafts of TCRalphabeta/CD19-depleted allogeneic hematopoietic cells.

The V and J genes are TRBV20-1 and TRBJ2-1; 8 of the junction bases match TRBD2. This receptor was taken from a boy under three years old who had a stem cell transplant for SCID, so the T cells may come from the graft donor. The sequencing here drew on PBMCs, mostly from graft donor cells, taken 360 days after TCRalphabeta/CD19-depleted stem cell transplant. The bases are TGCAGTGCTAGCTCCTCACTAGCGGCCTCAAACAATGAGCAGTTCTTC. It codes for CSASSSLAASNNEQFF.